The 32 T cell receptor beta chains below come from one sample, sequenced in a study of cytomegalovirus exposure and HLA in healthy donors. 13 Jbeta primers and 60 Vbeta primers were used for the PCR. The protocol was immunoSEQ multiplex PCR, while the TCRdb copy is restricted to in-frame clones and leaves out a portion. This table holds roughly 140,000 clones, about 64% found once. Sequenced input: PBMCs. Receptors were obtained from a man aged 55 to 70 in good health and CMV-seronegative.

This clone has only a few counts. The CDR3 is CASSQEPSGPQHF. In DNA, the CDR3 is TGCGCCAGCAGCCAAGAACCTTCGGGACCCCAGCATTTT. The chain links TRBV4-1 to TRBJ1-5; D is ambiguous. CDR3 length: 13 residues. In germline, CDR1 is MGHRA, CDR2 YSYEKL. The V end was cut by 0 bases, the J end by 10 bases, with 10 bases between.

The CDR3 loop reads CASSAADRAHEKLFF. CDR3 DNA: TGTGCCAGCAGTGCCGCCGACAGGGCCCATGAAAAACTGTTTTTT. The genes are TRBV25-1 and TRBJ1-4; the match to TRBD1 covers 7 bases. Germline values: CDR1 MGHDK, CDR2 SYGVNS. V was pared by 4 bases and J by 6 bases, with 8 bases of the junction left unmatched. The CDR3 is 15 amino acids.

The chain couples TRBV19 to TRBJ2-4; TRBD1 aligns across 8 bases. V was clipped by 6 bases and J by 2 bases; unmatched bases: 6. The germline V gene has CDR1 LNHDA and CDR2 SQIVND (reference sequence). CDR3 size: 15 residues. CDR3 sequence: CASSQTRGPKNIQYF. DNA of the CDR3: TGTGCCAGTAGCCAAACCAGGGGGCCCAAAAACATTCAGTACTTC.

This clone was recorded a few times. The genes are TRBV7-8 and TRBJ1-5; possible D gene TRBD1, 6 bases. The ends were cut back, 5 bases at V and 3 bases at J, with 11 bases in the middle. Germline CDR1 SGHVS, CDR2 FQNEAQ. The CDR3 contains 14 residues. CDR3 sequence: CASSHRDNNQPQHF. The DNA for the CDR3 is TGTGCCAGCAGCCACCGGGACAACAATCAGCCCCAGCATTTT. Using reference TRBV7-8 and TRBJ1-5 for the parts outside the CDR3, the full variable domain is GAGVSQSPRYKVAKRGQDVALRCDPISGHVSLFWYQQALGQGPEFLTYFQNEAQLDKSGLPSDRFFAERPEGSVSTLKIQRTQQEDSAVYLCASSHRDNNQPQHFGDGTRLSIL.

The CDR3 DNA sequence: TGCGCCAGCAGCGAGAGCGACACAGATACGCAGTATTTT. This gives the protein CASSESDTDTQYF. This rearrangement joins TRBV5-1 to TRBJ2-3; D call uncertain. This CDR3 contains 13 residues. The V gene lost 4 bases and the J gene lost 2 bases, with 8 bases spanning the gap. Germline CDR1 and CDR2: SGHRS and YFSETQ.

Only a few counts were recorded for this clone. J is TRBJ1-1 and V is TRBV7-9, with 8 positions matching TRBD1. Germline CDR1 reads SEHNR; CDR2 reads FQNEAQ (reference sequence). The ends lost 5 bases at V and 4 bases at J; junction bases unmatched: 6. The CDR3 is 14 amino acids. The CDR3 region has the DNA TGTGCCAGCAGCCCAGGACAGGGAGGCACTGAAGCTTTCTTT. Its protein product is CASSPGQGGTEAFF.

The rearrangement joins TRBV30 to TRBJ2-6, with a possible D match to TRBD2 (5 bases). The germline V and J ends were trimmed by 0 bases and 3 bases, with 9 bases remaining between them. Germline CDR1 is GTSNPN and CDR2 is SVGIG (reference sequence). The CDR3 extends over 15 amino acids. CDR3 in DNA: TGTGCCTGGAGTGTTGGTAGCGTTGGGGCCAACGTCCTGACTTTC. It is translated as CAWSVGSVGANVLTF.

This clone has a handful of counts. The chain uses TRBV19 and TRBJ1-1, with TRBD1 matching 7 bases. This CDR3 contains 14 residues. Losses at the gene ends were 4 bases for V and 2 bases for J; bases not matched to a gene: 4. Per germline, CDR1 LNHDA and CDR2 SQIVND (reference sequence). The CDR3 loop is CASSTDRTNTEAFF. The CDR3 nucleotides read TGTGCCAGTAGTACGGACAGGACCAACACTGAAGCTTTCTTT.

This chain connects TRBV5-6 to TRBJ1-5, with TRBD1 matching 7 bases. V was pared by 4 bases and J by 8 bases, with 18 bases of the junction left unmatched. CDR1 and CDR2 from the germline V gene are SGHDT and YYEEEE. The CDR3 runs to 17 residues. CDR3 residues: CASSRNRGNLPGEPQHF. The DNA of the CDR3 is TGTGCCAGCAGCCGGAACAGGGGAAATTTGCCAGGAGAGCCCCAGCATTTT.

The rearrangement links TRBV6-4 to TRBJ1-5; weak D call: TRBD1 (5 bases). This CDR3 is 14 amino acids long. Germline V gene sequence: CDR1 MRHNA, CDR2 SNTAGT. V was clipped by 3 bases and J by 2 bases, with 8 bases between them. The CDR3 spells CASSEGEGNQPQHF. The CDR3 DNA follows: TGTGCCAGCAGTGAAGGGGAGGGCAATCAGCCCCAGCATTTT.

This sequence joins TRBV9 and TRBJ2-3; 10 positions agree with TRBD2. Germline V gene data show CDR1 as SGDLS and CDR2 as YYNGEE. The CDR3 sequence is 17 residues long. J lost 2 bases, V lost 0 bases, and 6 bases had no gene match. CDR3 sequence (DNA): TGTGCCAGCAGCGTAGGAAGTAGCGGGAGGTCCACAGATACGCAGTATTTT. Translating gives CASSVGSSGRSTDTQYF.

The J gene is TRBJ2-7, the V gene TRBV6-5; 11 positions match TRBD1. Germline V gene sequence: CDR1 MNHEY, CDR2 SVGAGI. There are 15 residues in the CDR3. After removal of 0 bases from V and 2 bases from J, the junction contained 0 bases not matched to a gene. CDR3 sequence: CASSYSGQGAYEQYF. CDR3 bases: TGTGCCAGCAGTTACTCGGGACAGGGGGCCTACGAGCAGTACTTC.

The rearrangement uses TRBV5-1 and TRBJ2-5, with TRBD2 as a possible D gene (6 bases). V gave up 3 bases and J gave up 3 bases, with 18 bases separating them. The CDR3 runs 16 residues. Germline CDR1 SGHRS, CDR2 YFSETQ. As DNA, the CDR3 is TGCGCCAGCAGCTGGGCCCGGGGGAGAAACGAAGAGACCCAGTACTTC. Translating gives CASSWARGRNEETQYF.

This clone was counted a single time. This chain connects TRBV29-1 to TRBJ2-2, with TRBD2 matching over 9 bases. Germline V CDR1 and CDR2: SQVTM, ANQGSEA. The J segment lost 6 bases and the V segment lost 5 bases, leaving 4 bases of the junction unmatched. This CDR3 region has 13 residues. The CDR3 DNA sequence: TGCAGCGTTAAAGCGGGAGGATCCGGGGAGCTGTTTTTT. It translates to CSVKAGGSGELFF.

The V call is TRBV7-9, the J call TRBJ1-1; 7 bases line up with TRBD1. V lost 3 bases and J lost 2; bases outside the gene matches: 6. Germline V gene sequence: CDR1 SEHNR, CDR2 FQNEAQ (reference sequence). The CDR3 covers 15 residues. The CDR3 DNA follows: TGTGCCAGCAGCTTTATACAGGGGTTAAACACTGAAGCTTTCTTT. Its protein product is CASSFIQGLNTEAFF.

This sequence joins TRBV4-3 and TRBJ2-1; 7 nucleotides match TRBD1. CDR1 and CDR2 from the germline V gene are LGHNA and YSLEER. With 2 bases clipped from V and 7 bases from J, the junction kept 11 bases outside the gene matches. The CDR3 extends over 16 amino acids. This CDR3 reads CASSQLGTVYGNEQFF. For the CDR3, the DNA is TGCGCCAGCAGCCAACTAGGGACAGTCTATGGGAATGAGCAGTTCTTC.

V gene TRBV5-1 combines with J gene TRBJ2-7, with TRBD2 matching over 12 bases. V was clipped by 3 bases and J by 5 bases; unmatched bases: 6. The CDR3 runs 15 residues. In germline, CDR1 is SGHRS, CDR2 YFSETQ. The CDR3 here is CASSSLTSGSDEQYF. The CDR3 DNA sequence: TGCGCCAGCAGCTCCCTGACTAGCGGGAGTGACGAGCAGTACTTC.

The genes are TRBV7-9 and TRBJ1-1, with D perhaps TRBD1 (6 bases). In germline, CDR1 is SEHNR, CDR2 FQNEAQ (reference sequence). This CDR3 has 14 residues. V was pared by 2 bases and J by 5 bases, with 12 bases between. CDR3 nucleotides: TGTGCCAGCAGCTTATCCACAGGGAGTACTGAAGCTTTCTTT. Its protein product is CASSLSTGSTEAFF. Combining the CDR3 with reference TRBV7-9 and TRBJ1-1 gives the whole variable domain DTGVSQNPRHKITKRGQNVTFRCDPISEHNRLYWYRQTLGQGPEFLTYFQNEAQLEKSRLLSDRFSAERPKGSFSTLEIQRTEQGDSAMYLCASSLSTGSTEAFFGQGTRLTVV.

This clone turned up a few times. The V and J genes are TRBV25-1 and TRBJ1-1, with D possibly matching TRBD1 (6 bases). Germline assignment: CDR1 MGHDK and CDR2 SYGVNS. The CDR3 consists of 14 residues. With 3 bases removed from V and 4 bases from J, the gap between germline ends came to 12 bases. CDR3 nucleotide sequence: TGTGCCAGCAGTGATTTGGGGGCCGTCACTGAAGCTTTCTTT. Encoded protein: CASSDLGAVTEAFF.

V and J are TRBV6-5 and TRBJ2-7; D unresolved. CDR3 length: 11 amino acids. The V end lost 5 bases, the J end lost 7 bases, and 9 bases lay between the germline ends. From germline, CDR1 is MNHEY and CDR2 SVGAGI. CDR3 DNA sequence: TGTGCCAGCAGTGGAGAAGGAGAGCAGTACTTC. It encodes CASSGEGEQYF.

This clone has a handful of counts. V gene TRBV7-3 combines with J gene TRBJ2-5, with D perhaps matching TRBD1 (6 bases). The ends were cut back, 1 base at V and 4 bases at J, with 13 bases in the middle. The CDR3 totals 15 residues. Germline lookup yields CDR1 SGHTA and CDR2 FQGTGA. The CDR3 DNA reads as TGTGCCAGCAGCTTAAATGCAGGGGTGAGAGAGACCCAGTACTTC. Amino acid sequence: CASSLNAGVRETQYF. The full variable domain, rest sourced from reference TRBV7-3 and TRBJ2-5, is GAGVSQTPSNKVTEKGKYVELRCDPISGHTALYWYRQSLGQGPEFLIYFQGTGAADDSGLPNDRFFAVRPEGSVSTLKIQRTERGDSAVYLCASSLNAGVRETQYFGPGTRLLVL.

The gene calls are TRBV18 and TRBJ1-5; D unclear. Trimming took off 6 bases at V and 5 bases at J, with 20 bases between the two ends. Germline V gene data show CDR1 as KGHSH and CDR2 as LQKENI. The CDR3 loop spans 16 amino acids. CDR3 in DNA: TGTGCCAGCTCGCCGGGTCCATGGTCCGTCGATCAGCCCCAGCATTTT. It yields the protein CASSPGPWSVDQPQHF.

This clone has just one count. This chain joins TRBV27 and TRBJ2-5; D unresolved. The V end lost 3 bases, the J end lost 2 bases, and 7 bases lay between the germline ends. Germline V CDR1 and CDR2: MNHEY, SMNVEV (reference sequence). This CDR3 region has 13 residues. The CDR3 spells CASSFQSQETQYF. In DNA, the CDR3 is TGTGCCAGCAGTTTCCAGTCTCAAGAGACCCAGTACTTC.

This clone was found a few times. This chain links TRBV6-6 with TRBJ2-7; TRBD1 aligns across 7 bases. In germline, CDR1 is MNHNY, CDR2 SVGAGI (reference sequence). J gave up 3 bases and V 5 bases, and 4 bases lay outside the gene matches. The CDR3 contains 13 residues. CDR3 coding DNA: TGTGCCAGCAGTCCCGACAGGGACTACGAGCAGTACTTC. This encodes CASSPDRDYEQYF.

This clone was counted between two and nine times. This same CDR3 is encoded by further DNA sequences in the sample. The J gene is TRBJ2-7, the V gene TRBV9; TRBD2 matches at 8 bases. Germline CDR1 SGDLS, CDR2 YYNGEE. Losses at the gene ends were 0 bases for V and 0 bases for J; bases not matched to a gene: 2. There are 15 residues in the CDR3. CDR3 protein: CASSVGSGSSYEQYF. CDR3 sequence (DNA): TGTGCCAGCAGCGTAGGAAGCGGGAGCTCCTACGAGCAGTACTTC.

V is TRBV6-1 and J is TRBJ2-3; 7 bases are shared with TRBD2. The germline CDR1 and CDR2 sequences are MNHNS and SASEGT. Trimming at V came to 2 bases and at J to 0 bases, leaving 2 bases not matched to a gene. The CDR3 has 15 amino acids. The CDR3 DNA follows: TGTGCCAGCAGTGAATCGGGAGGTAGCACAGATACGCAGTATTTT. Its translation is CASSESGGSTDTQYF.

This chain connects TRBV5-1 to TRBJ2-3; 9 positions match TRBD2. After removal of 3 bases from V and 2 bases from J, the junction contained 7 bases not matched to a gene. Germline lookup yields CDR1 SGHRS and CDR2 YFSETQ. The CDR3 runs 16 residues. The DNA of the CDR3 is TGCGCCAGCAGCTCTGTAGCGGGAGTTGTCACAGATACGCAGTATTTT. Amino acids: CASSSVAGVVTDTQYF.

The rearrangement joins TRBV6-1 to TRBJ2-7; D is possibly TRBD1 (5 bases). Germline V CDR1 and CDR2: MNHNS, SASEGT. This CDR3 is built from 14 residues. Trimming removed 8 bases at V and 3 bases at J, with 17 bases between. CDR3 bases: TGTGCCAGCGCTGTCAGGGAAGGGCGCTACGAGCAGTACTTC. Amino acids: CASAVREGRYEQYF.

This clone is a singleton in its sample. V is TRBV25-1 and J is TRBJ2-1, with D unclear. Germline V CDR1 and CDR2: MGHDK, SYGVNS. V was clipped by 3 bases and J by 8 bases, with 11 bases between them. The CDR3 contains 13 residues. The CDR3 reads CASSDLPSDEQFF. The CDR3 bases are TGTGCCAGCAGTGACCTCCCCTCGGATGAGCAGTTCTTC.

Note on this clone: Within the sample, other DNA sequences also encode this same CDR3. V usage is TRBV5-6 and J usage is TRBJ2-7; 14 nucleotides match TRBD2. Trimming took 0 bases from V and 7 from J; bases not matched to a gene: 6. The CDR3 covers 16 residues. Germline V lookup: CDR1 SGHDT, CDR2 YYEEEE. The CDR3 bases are TGTGCCAGCAGCTTGGGACTAGCGGGAGGGCCTCTGGAGCAGTACTTC. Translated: CASSLGLAGGPLEQYF.

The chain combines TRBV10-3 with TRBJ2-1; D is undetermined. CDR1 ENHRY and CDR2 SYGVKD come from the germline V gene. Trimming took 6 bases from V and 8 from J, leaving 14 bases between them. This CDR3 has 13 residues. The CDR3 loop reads CAIRGGASDEQFF. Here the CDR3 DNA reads TGTGCCATCAGAGGCGGAGCGTCAGATGAGCAGTTCTTC.

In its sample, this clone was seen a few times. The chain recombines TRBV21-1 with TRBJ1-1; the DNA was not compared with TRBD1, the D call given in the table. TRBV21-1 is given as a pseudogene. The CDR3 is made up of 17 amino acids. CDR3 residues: CASSKARQGAFPTEAFF. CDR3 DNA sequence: TGTGCCAGCAGCAAAGCTCGGCAGGGGGCGTTTCCCACTGAAGCTTTCTTT.